This T cell receptor (beta chain) derives from a study of OX40 agonist ivuxolimab in advanced cancers. As for the study in general: Ivuxolimab, an antibody acting as an agonist of OX40 (CD134), was used to treat patients. Patient treatment consisted of intravenous ivuxolimab administration every 2 weeks at 0.01 to 10 mg/kg. Hepatocellular carcinoma, melanoma, renal cell or head and neck cancer affected the dose-escalation patients.

General study points: Expanded clones tended on average to be more numerous among CD8+ T cells than CD4+.

In regard to this clone: What it binds is not known.

The method was immunoSEQ multiplex PCR; TCRdb's version includes in-frame clones alone and lacks a portion of them. The sample yields about 48,000 clones, roughly three quarters seen once. The sequences come from CD4+ or CD8+ T cells sorted from blood, collected in a trial of the OX40 agonist ivuxolimab. The clonotype originates from an adult with an advanced solid tumor such as melanoma, head and neck, liver or kidney cancer.

DNA for the CDR3: TGTGCCAGCAGCTGTACATGCCAGGGGATTTCCACAGATACGCAGTATTTT. Its protein is CASSCTCQGISTDTQYF. The genes are TRBV7-9 and TRBJ2-3, with a possible D match to TRBD1 (6 bases). Germline-derived CDR1 and CDR2 are SEHNR and FQNEAQ (reference sequence). The CDR3 spans 17 residues. Trimming took 4 bases from V and 2 from J, leaving 19 bases between them.